This T cell receptor beta chain emerged from a study of blood T cells in healthy people across ages. This CDR3 contains 13 residues. The germline CDR1 and CDR2 sequences are MNHNS and SASEGT. The V gene end was trimmed by 9 bases and the J gene end by 1 base; junction bases not matched to a gene: 4. This clonotype was detected ten times or more. Its antigen is not identified. Study-wide results and limits: TCR beta diversity, measured per million T cells, fell in a roughly linear way with age. Among long-lived donors, naive CD4+ cells were more numerous and diversity higher than in aged donors.

A J-beta primer mix and a sample-barcoded 5' primer were used in a second PCR of roughly 6 to 11 cycles. TCRdb reanalysed the 5' RACE reads using MiXCR and keeps one entry per CDR3 protein. The sample records 850,000 to 950,000 distinct CDR3 sequences, 25% to 30% being singletons. V and J are TRBV6-1 and TRBJ2-3; the match to TRBD2 covers 7 bases. The sequenced material came from blood. The sequence was obtained from an elderly woman in good health. DNA for the CDR3: TGTGCCAGTCTGGGGGGGGGCACAGATACGCAGTATTTT. Translating it yields CASLGGGTDTQYF.